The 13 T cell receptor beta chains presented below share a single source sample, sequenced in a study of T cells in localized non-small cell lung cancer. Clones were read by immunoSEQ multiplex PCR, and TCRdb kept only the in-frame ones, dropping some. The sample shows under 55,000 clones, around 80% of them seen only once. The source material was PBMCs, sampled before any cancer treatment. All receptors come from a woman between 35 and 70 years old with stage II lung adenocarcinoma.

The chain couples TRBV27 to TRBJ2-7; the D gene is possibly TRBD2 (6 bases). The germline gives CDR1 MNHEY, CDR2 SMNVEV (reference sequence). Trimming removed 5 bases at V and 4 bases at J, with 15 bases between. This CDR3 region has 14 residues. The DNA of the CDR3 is TGTGCCAGCAGTCCGGGACTTCCTCCTTACGAGCAGTACTTC. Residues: CASSPGLPPYEQYF.

CDR3 DNA sequence: TGCGCCAGCAGTCTGCAGGGGGGCACAGATACGCAGTATTTT. It encodes CASSLQGGTDTQYF. V and J are TRBV4-3 and TRBJ2-3, with 7 bases aligning to TRBD1. Trimming took 6 bases from V and 1 from J; bases not matched to a gene: 4. This CDR3 region has 14 residues. Germline CDR1 LGHNA, CDR2 YSLEER.

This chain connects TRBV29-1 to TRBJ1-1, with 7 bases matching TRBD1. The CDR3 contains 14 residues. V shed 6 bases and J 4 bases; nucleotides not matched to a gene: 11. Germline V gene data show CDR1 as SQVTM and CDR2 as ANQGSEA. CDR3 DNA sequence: TGCAGCGTAAGACCGACAGGGTCCACCACTGAAGCTTTCTTT. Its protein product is CSVRPTGSTTEAFF.

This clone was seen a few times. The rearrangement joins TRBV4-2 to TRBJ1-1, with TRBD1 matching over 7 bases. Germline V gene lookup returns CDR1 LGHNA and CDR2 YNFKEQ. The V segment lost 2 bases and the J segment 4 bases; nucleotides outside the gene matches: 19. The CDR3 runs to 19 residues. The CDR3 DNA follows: TGTGCCAGCAGCCAACATTTTTGGGAACGACAGGGACCGGGCACTGAAGCTTTCTTT. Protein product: CASSQHFWERQGPGTEAFF.

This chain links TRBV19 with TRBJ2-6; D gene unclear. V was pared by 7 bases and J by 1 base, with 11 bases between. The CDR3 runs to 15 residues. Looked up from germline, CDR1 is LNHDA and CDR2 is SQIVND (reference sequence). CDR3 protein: CASTPVPSGANVLTF. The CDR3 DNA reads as TGTGCCAGTACTCCCGTACCGTCTGGGGCCAACGTCCTGACTTTC.

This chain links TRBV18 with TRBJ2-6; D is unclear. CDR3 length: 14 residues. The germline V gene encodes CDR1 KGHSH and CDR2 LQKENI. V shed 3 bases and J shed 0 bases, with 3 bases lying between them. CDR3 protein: CASSPASGANVLTF. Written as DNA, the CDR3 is TGTGCCAGCTCACCCGCCTCTGGGGCCAACGTCCTGACTTTC.

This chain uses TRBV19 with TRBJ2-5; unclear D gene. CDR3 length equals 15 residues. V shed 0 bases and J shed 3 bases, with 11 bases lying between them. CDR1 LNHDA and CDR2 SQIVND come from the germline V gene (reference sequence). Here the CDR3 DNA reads TGTGCCAGTAGTATAGATCGCCCAGGCGAAGAGACCCAGTACTTC. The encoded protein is CASSIDRPGEETQYF.

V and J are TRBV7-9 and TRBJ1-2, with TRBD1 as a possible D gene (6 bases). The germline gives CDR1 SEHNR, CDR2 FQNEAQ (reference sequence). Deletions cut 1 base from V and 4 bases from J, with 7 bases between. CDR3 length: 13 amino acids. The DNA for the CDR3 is TGTGCCAGCAGCTTAGGGACAGTCTATGGCTACACCTTC. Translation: CASSLGTVYGYTF.

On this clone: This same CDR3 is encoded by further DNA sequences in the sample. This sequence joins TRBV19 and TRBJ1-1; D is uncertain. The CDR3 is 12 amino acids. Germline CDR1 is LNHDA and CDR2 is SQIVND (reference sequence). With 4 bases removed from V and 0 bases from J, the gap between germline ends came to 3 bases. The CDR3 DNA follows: TGTGCCAGTAGTAATATGAACACTGAAGCTTTCTTT. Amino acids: CASSNMNTEAFF.

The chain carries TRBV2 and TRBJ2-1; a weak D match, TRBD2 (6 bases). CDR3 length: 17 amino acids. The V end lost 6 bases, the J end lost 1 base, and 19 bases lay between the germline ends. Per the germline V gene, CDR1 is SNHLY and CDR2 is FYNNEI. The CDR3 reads CASSASLRGSSYNEQFF. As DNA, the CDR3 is TGTGCCAGCAGCGCCTCGCTCCGGGGGTCATCCTACAATGAGCAGTTCTTC.

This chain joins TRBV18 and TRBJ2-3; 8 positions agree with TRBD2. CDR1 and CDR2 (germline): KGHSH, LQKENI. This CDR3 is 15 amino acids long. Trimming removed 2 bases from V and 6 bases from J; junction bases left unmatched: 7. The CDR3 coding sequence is TGTGCCAGCTCACCAAATGGACTAGCCTTGGATACGCAGTATTTT. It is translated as CASSPNGLALDTQYF. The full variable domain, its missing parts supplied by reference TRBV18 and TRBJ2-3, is NAGVMQNPRHLVRRRGQEARLRCSPMKGHSHVYWYRQLPEEGLKFMVYLQKENIIDESGMPKERFSAEFPKEGPSILRIQQVVRGDSAAYFCASSPNGLALDTQYFGPGTRLTVL.

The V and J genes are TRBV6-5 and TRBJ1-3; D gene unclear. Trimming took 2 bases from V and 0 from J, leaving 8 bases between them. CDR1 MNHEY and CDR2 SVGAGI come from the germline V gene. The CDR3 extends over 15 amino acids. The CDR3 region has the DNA TGTGCCAGCAGTTACGGGCCGGGCTCTGGAAACACCATATATTTT. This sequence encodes CASSYGPGSGNTIYF.

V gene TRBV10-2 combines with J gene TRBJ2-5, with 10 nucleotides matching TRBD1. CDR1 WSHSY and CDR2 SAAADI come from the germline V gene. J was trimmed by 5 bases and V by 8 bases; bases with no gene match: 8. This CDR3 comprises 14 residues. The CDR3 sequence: CASAPGQGPETQYF. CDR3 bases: TGCGCCAGCGCCCCGGGACAGGGGCCGGAGACCCAGTACTTC.